One sample yielded the 16 T cell receptor beta chains listed below, sequenced in a study of PD-L1 blockade in urothelial cancer. The data were produced by immunoSEQ multiplex PCR, yet TCRdb's version contains in-frame clones alone and is incomplete. This sample has approximately 28,000 clones, with under 90% found just once. Regarding time point: peripheral blood 6 weeks after treatment start. The source was PBMCs, collected around atezolizumab (anti-PD-L1) treatment. Receptor source: a man aged 65 to 79 with urothelial cancer.

The chain uses TRBV10-3 and TRBJ2-1; TRBD1 agrees at 9 bases. Losses at the gene ends were 6 bases for V and 3 bases for J; bases not matched to a gene: 12. The CDR3 runs to 17 residues. Germline V gene lookup returns CDR1 ENHRY and CDR2 SYGVKD. The CDR3, as DNA: TGTGCCATCAGCCGTCCCGGGACAGGGAGGGACTACAATGAGCAGTTCTTC. This codes for CAISRPGTGRDYNEQFF.

The chain combines TRBV7-2 with TRBJ1-2, with D perhaps TRBD1 (5 bases). The ends were cut back, 6 bases at V and 8 bases at J, with 22 bases in the middle. This CDR3 spans 15 amino acids. Germline CDR1 is SGHTA and CDR2 is FQGNSA. CDR3 DNA sequence: TGTGCCAGCAGGCCGGGGGGAGACTCTTGGGACGGCTACACCTTC. Residues: CASRPGGDSWDGYTF.

V is TRBV18 and J is TRBJ1-1, with D perhaps TRBD1 (5 bases). The CDR3 runs to 15 residues. Germline V gene data show CDR1 as KGHSH and CDR2 as LQKENI. With 1 base removed from V and 1 base from J, the gap between germline ends came to 10 bases. The CDR3 region is CASSPQDTSNTEAFF. The CDR3 DNA reads TGTGCCAGCTCACCACAGGACACCTCGAACACTGAAGCTTTCTTT.

The chain has TRBV19 and TRBJ1-4; D not resolved. Germline V gene data show CDR1 as LNHDA and CDR2 as SQIVND (reference sequence). The CDR3 length is 15 residues. Deletions cut 6 bases from V and 5 bases from J, with 16 bases between. CDR3 nucleotides: TGTGCCAGTAGGCTCTCAGGTGGTGTAAATGAAAAACTGTTTTTT. Protein sequence: CASRLSGGVNEKLFF.

This clone was detected only once. The chain links TRBV9 to TRBJ1-6, with 10 bases identical to TRBD1. Germline loops: CDR1 SGDLS, CDR2 YYNGEE. The CDR3 is 16 amino acids. The V gene end was trimmed by 4 bases and the J gene end by 11 bases; junction bases not matched to a gene: 12. DNA of the CDR3: TGTGCCAGCAGCTCAGACCGGGACAGGGGTTTTACACCCCTCCACTTT. Its protein is CASSSDRDRGFTPLHF. The whole variable domain, remainder taken from reference TRBV9 and TRBJ1-6, is DSGVTQTPKHLITATGQRVTLRCSPRSGDLSVYWYQQSLDQGLQFLIQYYNGEERAKGNILERFSAQQFPDLHSELNLSSLELGDSALYFCASSSDRDRGFTPLHFGNGTRLTVT.

The genes are TRBV7-9 and TRBJ2-1, with a tentative D call TRBD2 (6 bases). Trimming took off 7 bases at V and 11 bases at J, with 15 bases between the two ends. The CDR3 spans 12 residues. CDR1 SEHNR and CDR2 FQNEAQ come from the germline V gene (reference sequence). The CDR3 DNA reads as TGTGCCAGCACCCTGGGGGGAGGCCAGCAGTTCTTC. Translation gives CASTLGGGQQFF.

The chain couples TRBV19 to TRBJ2-1, with TRBD2 as a possible D gene (6 bases). Germline V lookup: CDR1 LNHDA, CDR2 SQIVND (reference sequence). This CDR3 region has 15 residues. V was trimmed by 6 bases and J by 7 bases, leaving 19 bases between them. The CDR3 DNA is TGTGCCAGTAGCACGGGAAGGAGGGATGTAAATGAGCAGTTCTTC. Encoded protein: CASSTGRRDVNEQFF.

J is TRBJ1-6 and V is TRBV4-2, with a tentative D call TRBD1 (6 bases). CDR1 is LGHNA, CDR2 YNFKEQ, per germline. V shed 3 bases and J shed 5 bases, with 17 bases lying between them. The CDR3 contains 17 residues. This chain's CDR3 is CASSHGLGQTDNSPLHF. CDR3 nucleotides: TGTGCCAGCAGCCATGGCCTTGGACAGACAGATAATTCACCCCTCCACTTT.

This clone is categorized as medium-sized. The chain uses TRBV5-1 and TRBJ1-3, with a possible D match to TRBD1 (5 bases). Deletions cut 5 bases from V and 8 bases from J, with 17 bases between. CDR1 and CDR2 from the germline V gene are SGHRS and YFSETQ. The CDR3 length is 14 residues. In nucleotides, the CDR3 is TGCGCCAGCAGATGGACCAGGGAACATGACACCATATATTTT. It codes for CASRWTREHDTIYF.

This chain links TRBV10-3 with TRBJ1-4; unclear D gene. CDR1 and CDR2 from the germline V gene are ENHRY and SYGVKD. The CDR3 has 13 amino acids. V gave up 7 bases and J gave up 7 bases, with 13 bases separating them. CDR3 in amino acids: CAITGGEGEKLFF. CDR3 in DNA: TGTGCCATCACGGGTGGAGAAGGTGAAAAACTGTTTTTT.

The rearrangement joins TRBV21-1 to TRBJ2-7; TRBD1 is the table's D call and was not checked against the DNA. TRBV21-1 is a pseudogene. CDR3 length: 16 amino acids. This CDR3 reads CASRSPSGGPPYEQYF. CDR3 in DNA: TGTGCCAGCAGGTCTCCTTCAGGGGGCCCCCCCTACGAGCAGTACTTC.

V is TRBV2 and J is TRBJ1-4; no clear D. The CDR3 has 14 amino acids. Germline CDR1 reads SNHLY; CDR2 reads FYNNEI. Deletions cut 4 bases from V and 7 bases from J, with 13 bases between. The CDR3 reads CASSVGGLSEKLFF. The CDR3 DNA reads as TGTGCCAGCAGTGTAGGTGGACTCAGTGAAAAACTGTTTTTT.

The chain links TRBV28 to TRBJ2-1, with a possible D match to TRBD2 (6 bases). The CDR3 length is 16 residues. V was pared by 2 bases and J by 7 bases, with 18 bases between. Germline CDR1 reads MDHEN; CDR2 reads SYDVKM. The chain's CDR3 is CASSLGGYGIRNEQFF. CDR3 DNA sequence: TGTGCCAGCAGTTTAGGGGGGTACGGGATCAGGAATGAGCAGTTCTTC.

The J gene is TRBJ2-1, the V gene TRBV19; 7 positions match TRBD1. CDR3 length: 15 amino acids. Germline V gene sequence: CDR1 LNHDA, CDR2 SQIVND (reference sequence). Unmatched junction bases numbered 9, after V lost 5 bases and J lost 5 bases. DNA of the CDR3: TGTGCCAGTAGTTTCCCGACAGGGATGAACAATGAGCAGTTCTTC. It is translated as CASSFPTGMNNEQFF.

V and J are TRBV30 and TRBJ2-4; the match to TRBD1 covers 7 bases. With V trimmed by 4 bases and J by 6 bases, 9 bases remained unmatched. The CDR3 runs 14 residues. CDR1 is GTSNPN, CDR2 SVGIG, per germline (reference sequence). CDR3 DNA sequence: TGTGCCTGGACGGGGTCGGGACAGCTAAACATTCAGTACTTC. Translated, it gives CAWTGSGQLNIQYF. Filled out from reference TRBV30 and TRBJ2-4, the complete variable domain reads SQTIHQWPATLVQPVGSPLSLECTVEGTSNPNLYWYRQAAGRGLQLLFYSVGIGQISSEVPQNLSASRPQDRQFILSSKKLLLSDSGFYLCAWTGSGQLNIQYFGAGTRLSVL.

Here the CDR3 DNA reads TGCGCCAGCAGCTTTTACAGTGGCTCCTACGAGCAGTACTTC. It is translated as CASSFYSGSYEQYF. V and J are TRBV5-1 and TRBJ2-7; no clear D gene. The CDR3 sequence is 14 residues long. Germline V gene lookup returns CDR1 SGHRS and CDR2 YFSETQ. V was pared by 2 bases and J by 0 bases, with 9 bases between.